These 15 T cell receptor beta chains were sequenced from one sample in a study of shared clonotypes between healthy human individuals. Generated by immunoSEQ multiplex PCR, the TCRdb table keeps only in-frame clones and is missing some. The sample has some 500,000 clones, less than 96% seen once. Sequencing was done on a sample of naive CD4+ T cells sorted from blood. Subset defined: CD45RA+ positively selected. These receptors originate from a woman in her twenties or thirties in good health.

This clone was seen just once. The J gene is TRBJ1-4, the V gene TRBV9; TRBD1 agrees at 10 bases. V lost 2 bases to trimming and J lost 7 bases; unmatched junction nucleotides: 5. The CDR3 sequence is 15 residues long. Germline V CDR1 and CDR2: SGDLS, YYNGEE. CDR3 coding DNA: TGTGCCAGCAGCGTGGGGACAGGGGAAGTTGAAAAACTGTTTTTT. Translating it yields CASSVGTGEVEKLFF.

The V gene is TRBV15, the J gene TRBJ1-5, with D hard to call. The CDR3 is 15 amino acids. The germline gives CDR1 LNHNV, CDR2 YYDKDF (reference sequence). V dropped 6 bases and J dropped 5 bases, with 17 bases sitting between them. The DNA for the CDR3 is TGTGCCACCAGTTCGAAAGGAATGTCGTATCAGCCCCAGCATTTT. Protein product: CATSSKGMSYQPQHF.

V gene TRBV2 combines with J gene TRBJ1-1; D is unclear. The length of the CDR3 is 13 residues. In germline, CDR1 is SNHLY, CDR2 FYNNEI. V lost 3 bases to trimming and J lost 2 bases, with 7 bases between them. The DNA of the CDR3 is TGTGCCAGCAGTGAGGAGGGAAACACTGAAGCTTTCTTT. Amino acids: CASSEEGNTEAFF.

The chain carries TRBV7-3 and TRBJ2-5; 9 bases line up with TRBD2. After removal of 8 bases from V and 5 bases from J, the junction contained 12 bases not matched to a gene. There are 15 residues in the CDR3. The germline gives CDR1 SGHTA, CDR2 FQGTGA. CDR3 sequence: CASGARGRAWETQYF. The CDR3 DNA reads as TGTGCCAGCGGGGCGCGCGGGAGGGCCTGGGAGACCCAGTACTTC.

This clone showed up just once. The chain is built from TRBV11-2 and TRBJ2-5, with a possible D match to TRBD2 (6 bases). V lost 5 bases, J lost 4 bases, and 17 bases lay in between. The CDR3 has 15 residues. The germline V gene has CDR1 SGHAT and CDR2 FQNNGV. DNA for the CDR3: TGTGCCAGCAGCCCCCTCGGGGGTACGATAGAGACCCAGTACTTC. Its protein product is CASSPLGGTIETQYF.

In this sample, this clone turned up once. The V and J genes are TRBV6-4 and TRBJ1-4, with TRBD1 identical over 8 bases. This CDR3 comprises 14 residues. V lost 4 bases and J lost 7; bases outside the gene matches: 5. The germline CDR1 and CDR2 sequences are MRHNA and SNTAGT. CDR3 DNA: TGTGCCAGCAGTGCGGACAGGGCCAGTGAAAAACTGTTTTTT. This translates into CASSADRASEKLFF.

The rearrangement links TRBV27 to TRBJ1-5, with D possibly being TRBD1 (5 bases). V gave up 3 bases and J gave up 7 bases, with 10 bases separating them. The CDR3 runs 13 residues. CDR1 MNHEY and CDR2 SMNVEV come from the germline V gene (reference sequence). The CDR3 protein is CASSFSGVQPQHF. CDR3 DNA sequence: TGTGCCAGCAGTTTCTCGGGGGTCCAGCCCCAGCATTTT.

J is TRBJ1-6 and V is TRBV18, with 8 positions matching TRBD1. Germline V lookup: CDR1 KGHSH, CDR2 LQKENI. This CDR3 comprises 16 residues. After removal of 2 bases from V and 3 bases from J, the junction contained 3 bases not matched to a gene. The DNA for the CDR3 is TGTGCCAGCTCACCAATACAGGGGGACTATAATTCACCCCTCCACTTT. Translation gives CASSPIQGDYNSPLHF. The entire variable domain, with the rest obtained from reference TRBV18 and TRBJ1-6, is as follows: NAGVMQNPRHLVRRRGQEARLRCSPMKGHSHVYWYRQLPEEGLKFMVYLQKENIIDESGMPKERFSAEFPKEGPSILRIQQVVRGDSAAYFCASSPIQGDYNSPLHFGNGTRLTVT.

The gene calls are TRBV28 and TRBJ1-5, with D unresolved. CDR3 length: 13 residues. Germline V gene data show CDR1 as MDHEN and CDR2 as SYDVKM. V was trimmed by 6 bases and J by 3 bases, leaving 9 bases between them. CDR3 sequence: CASSRDNNQPQHF. The CDR3 coding sequence is TGTGCCAGCAGCCGAGACAACAATCAGCCCCAGCATTTT.

J is TRBJ2-7 and V is TRBV2, with 8 bases matching TRBD2. Looked up from germline, CDR1 is SNHLY and CDR2 is FYNNEI. This CDR3 contains 14 residues. With V trimmed by 6 bases and J by 4 bases, 8 bases remained unmatched. As DNA, the CDR3 is TGTGCCAGCAGGGGAGGACTAGCTCGGTACGAGCAGTACTTC. Its protein product is CASRGGLARYEQYF.

The chain has TRBV2 and TRBJ2-1; D is unclear. V shed 7 bases and J shed 3 bases, with 10 bases lying between them. Germline-derived CDR1 and CDR2 are SNHLY and FYNNEI. This CDR3 is built from 13 residues. CDR3 loop: CASNWGIYNEQFF. In DNA, the CDR3 is TGTGCCAGCAATTGGGGAATCTACAATGAGCAGTTCTTC.

The gene calls are TRBV2 and TRBJ2-2; tentatively, D is TRBD2 (5 bases). V was pared by 1 base and J by 1 base, with 10 bases between. This CDR3 comprises 16 residues. Germline V gene lookup returns CDR1 SNHLY and CDR2 FYNNEI. The CDR3 region is CASSEDGVLNTGELFF. As DNA, the CDR3 is TGTGCCAGCAGTGAAGACGGGGTCTTGAACACCGGGGAGCTGTTTTTT.

This chain connects TRBV2 to TRBJ2-7; TRBD2 is a possible D gene (5 bases). The CDR3 is 12 residues long. Germline lookup yields CDR1 SNHLY and CDR2 FYNNEI. Trimming cost V 8 bases and J 3 bases, with 11 bases left between them. CDR3 in amino acids: CASGPEGYEQYF. In nucleotides, the CDR3 is TGTGCCAGCGGACCAGAGGGCTACGAGCAGTACTTC. The full variable domain, rest sourced from reference TRBV2 and TRBJ2-7, is EPEVTQTPSHQVTQMGQEVILRCVPISNHLYFYWYRQILGQKVEFLVSFYNNEISEKSEIFDDQFSVERPDGSNFTLKIRSTKLEDSAMYFCASGPEGYEQYFGPGTRLTVT.

The rearrangement links TRBV19 to TRBJ1-4; D is perhaps TRBD1 (6 bases). The CDR3 is 18 residues long. V was pared by 2 bases and J by 0 bases, with 16 bases between. In germline, CDR1 is LNHDA, CDR2 SQIVND (reference sequence). Written as DNA, the CDR3 is TGTGCCAGTAGTATATCAGGGGCGGGAGACGCAACTAATGAAAAACTGTTTTTT. Translated, it gives CASSISGAGDATNEKLFF.

In DNA, the CDR3 is TGTGCCAGCAGACAGGTTCCCTACGAGCAGTACTTC. Its translation: CASRQVPYEQYF. The chain is built from TRBV28 and TRBJ2-7, with D perhaps TRBD1 (5 bases). The CDR3 length is 12 residues. Germline V gives CDR1 MDHEN, CDR2 SYDVKM. Trimming removed 6 bases at V and 2 bases at J, with 8 bases between.